The TCR beta chain described here comes from a study of blood T cells in healthy people across ages. About this clonotype: A junction end diverges from the germline sequence, so it may reflect a read error.

Then a second PCR, running roughly 7 to 11 cycles, was carried out with a sample-barcoded 5' primer and a J-beta primer mix. TCRdb used MiXCR to reprocess the 5' RACE reads, holding one entry per CDR3 protein. In the table there are roughly 720,000 distinct CDR3 sequences, around half of which are singletons. CDR3 size: 12 residues. Germline CDR1 and CDR2: SQVTM and ANQGSEA. This chain uses TRBV29-1 with TRBJ2-5; perhaps D is TRBD1 or TRBD2 (5 bases each). The sequence came from a man older than 75 in good health. The specimen was blood. The CDR3 loop is CSAIQGQETQYF. The CDR3 DNA follows: TGTAGCGCCATCCAGGGCCAAGAGACCCAGTACTTC.